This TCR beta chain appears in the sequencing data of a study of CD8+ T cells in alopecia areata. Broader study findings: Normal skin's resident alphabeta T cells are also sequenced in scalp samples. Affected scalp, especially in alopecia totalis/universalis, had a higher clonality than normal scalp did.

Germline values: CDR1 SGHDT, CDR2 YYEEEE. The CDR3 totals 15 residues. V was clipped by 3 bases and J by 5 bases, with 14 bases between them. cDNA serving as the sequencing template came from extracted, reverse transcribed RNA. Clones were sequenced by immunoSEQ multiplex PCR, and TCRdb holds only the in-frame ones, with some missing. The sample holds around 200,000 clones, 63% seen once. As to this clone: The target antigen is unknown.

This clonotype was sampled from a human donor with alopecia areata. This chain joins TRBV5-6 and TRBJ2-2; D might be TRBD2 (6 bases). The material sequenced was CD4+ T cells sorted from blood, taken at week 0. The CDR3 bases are TGTGCCAGCAGCTCCTCGGGACTCCTTACCGGGGAGCTGTTTTTT. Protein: CASSSSGLLTGELFF.